This TCR beta chain was sequenced in a study of shared clonotypes between healthy human individuals. TCRdb's table, derived via immunoSEQ multiplex PCR, lists solely in-frame clones and lacks some. The table records 600,000 or so clones, about 98% of them present only once. The naive CD8 subset, CD45RO-negative cells positively selected for CCR7, excluded terminally differentiated effector memory CD45RA+ cells. The CDR3 is made up of 13 amino acids. Trimming stripped 3 bases from V and 1 base from J, with 10 bases between. Germline CDR1 SQVTM, CDR2 ANQGSEA. This chain connects TRBV29-1 to TRBJ2-7, with D possibly being TRBD1 or TRBD2 (5 bases each). This TCR derives from a man aged 25 to 45 in good health. Sequencing was done on a sample of naive CD8+ T cells sorted from blood. The CDR3 DNA sequence: TGCAGCGTTGATATGGGACGGTCCTACGAGCAGTACTTC. Protein: CSVDMGRSYEQYF.